These 22 T cell receptor beta chains were sequenced from one sample in a study of T cell repertoires in cytomegalovirus infection. Their antigens remain unidentified. TCRdb called the reads again in MiXCR, with one record for every CDR3 protein. This table holds under 850,000 distinct CDR3 sequences, around 31% found once. Specimen: cultured PBMCs, collected from culture after CMV antigen stimulation. The receptor source for this set is a human donor in good health (CMV status not recorded). Some clones in this sample may be carry-over from other donors' samples.

This clonotype has just a few counts. V and J are TRBV5-4 and TRBJ2-4; tentatively, D is TRBD2 (6 bases). Germline CDR1 reads SGHNT; CDR2 reads YYREEE (reference sequence). This CDR3 region has 16 residues. V lost 0 bases and J lost 1, with 11 bases in between. The CDR3 is CASSLVGGSAKNIQYF. CDR3 bases: TGTGCCAGCAGCTTGGTGGGGGGTTCGGCCAAAAACATTCAGTACTTC.

The V and J genes are TRBV15 and TRBJ1-5; D is uncertain. The V gene's germline CDR1 is LNHNV and CDR2 YYDKDF (reference sequence). The CDR3 runs to 17 residues. Trimming left V 3 bases short and J 5 bases short, with 20 bases between. CDR3 sequence reads: CATSSYPGNRLHQPQHF. As DNA, the CDR3 is TGTGCCACCAGCAGTTACCCGGGCAACCGACTACATCAGCCCCAGCATTTT.

The chain carries TRBV7-9 and TRBJ2-3, with 11 bases lining up with TRBD1. CDR3 size: 17 residues. Germline CDR1 and CDR2: SEHNR and FQNEAQ (reference sequence). Trimming removed 5 bases from V and 3 bases from J; junction bases left unmatched: 10. In DNA, the CDR3 is TGTGCCAGCAGCCACCTAAGGACAGGGGGCGCGACAGATACGCAGTATTTT. It yields the protein CASSHLRTGGATDTQYF.

DNA of the CDR3: TGTGCCAGCAGTCGACCTAGCGGGAGGAATGAGCAGTTCTTC. This encodes CASSRPSGRNEQFF. The chain uses TRBV7-2 and TRBJ2-1; TRBD2 agrees at 11 bases. Trimming removed 6 bases from V and 7 bases from J; junction bases left unmatched: 5. Germline-derived CDR1 and CDR2 are SGHTA and FQGNSA. CDR3 size: 14 residues.

The chain combines TRBV6-1 with TRBJ2-4; D is perhaps TRBD2 (6 bases). Germline assignment: CDR1 MNHNS and CDR2 SASEGT. The CDR3 is 14 residues long. Trimming took off 5 bases at V and 3 bases at J, with 11 bases between the two ends. The CDR3 DNA is TGTGCCAGCAGTTCTGGGACTTTCAAAAACATTCAGTACTTC. This translates into CASSSGTFKNIQYF.

V gene TRBV28 combines with J gene TRBJ1-6; 7 positions agree with TRBD1. The CDR3 contains 12 residues. Germline V lookup: CDR1 MDHEN, CDR2 SYDVKM. J gave up 19 bases and V 5 bases, and 11 bases lay outside the gene matches. The CDR3 spells CASSPPRQGRHF. The CDR3 coding sequence is TGTGCCAGCAGTCCCCCTCGACAGGGACGACACTTT.

This clonotype was found once. Mismatch with germline at one junction end may stem from a read error. The V and J genes are TRBV12-3 or TRBV12-4 and TRBJ1-4, with D maybe TRBD1 (6 bases). This CDR3 spans 15 amino acids. The DNA for the CDR3 is TGTGGCAGCAGTTTAAGCGTCGGGGGGCATGAAAAACTGTTTTTT. It yields the protein CGSSLSVGGHEKLFF.

V is TRBV4-1 and J is TRBJ2-7, with a possible D match to TRBD1 (6 bases). The ends were cut back, 0 bases at V and 6 bases at J, with 12 bases in the middle. Germline V gene lookup returns CDR1 MGHRA and CDR2 YSYEKL. The CDR3 covers 14 residues. The CDR3 DNA is TGCGCCAGCAGCCAAGACTTGGGGGCCACCGAGCAGTACTTC. Amino acid sequence: CASSQDLGATEQYF.

This clonotype was seen ten or more times. The genes are TRBV28 and TRBJ1-1; maybe TRBD1 (5 bases). Trimming pared 7 bases from V and 7 bases from J, leaving 13 bases between. The CDR3 runs to 12 residues. The germline CDR1 and CDR2 sequences are MDHEN and SYDVKM. CDR3: CASNLQGREAFF. CDR3 bases: TGTGCCAGCAATCTTCAGGGACGTGAAGCTTTCTTT.

The rearrangement links TRBV6-4 to TRBJ2-1; D is possibly TRBD2 (6 bases). Germline assignment: CDR1 MRHNA and CDR2 SNTAGT. This CDR3 is 14 amino acids long. The V gene lost 0 bases and the J gene lost 9 bases, with 12 bases spanning the gap. The CDR3 reads CASSDSASVSEQFF. In nucleotides, the CDR3 is TGTGCCAGCAGTGACTCGGCTAGCGTCAGTGAGCAGTTCTTC.

CDR3: CASGDSLGPNQPQHF. CDR3 nucleotide sequence: TGTGCCAGCGGGGACAGCCTCGGCCCCAATCAGCCCCAGCATTTT. The gene calls are TRBV2 and TRBJ1-5; TRBD1 matches 7 bases. The germline gives CDR1 SNHLY, CDR2 FYNNEI. CDR3 length equals 15 residues. Trimming cost V 8 bases and J 3 bases; bases outside gene matches: 10.

This clonotype was detected only a few times. V is TRBV3-1 and J is TRBJ1-5; D is unclear. Germline CDR1 LGHDT, CDR2 YNNKEL (reference sequence). This CDR3 has 15 residues. V lost 0 bases to trimming and J lost 3 bases, with 9 bases between them. CDR3 sequence: CASSQDHGPNQPQHF. The CDR3 DNA is TGTGCCAGCAGCCAAGATCATGGACCCAATCAGCCCCAGCATTTT.

The J gene is TRBJ2-1, the V gene TRBV7-2; unclear D gene. The V and J ends lost 0 bases and 6 bases respectively, with 12 bases between them. Germline CDR1 reads SGHTA; CDR2 reads FQGNSA. The CDR3 runs 15 residues. CDR3 in amino acids: CASSLALTMGNEQFF. In DNA, the CDR3 is TGTGCCAGCAGCTTAGCGCTTACTATGGGCAATGAGCAGTTCTTC.

This clonotype was counted between two and nine times. This sequence joins TRBV6-5 and TRBJ1-6; D is uncertain. The CDR3 has 14 amino acids. Germline lookup yields CDR1 MNHEY and CDR2 SVGAGI. The ends were cut back, 8 bases at V and 7 bases at J, with 15 bases in the middle. The DNA for the CDR3 is TGTGCCAGCGGTAGAATCCTTTCCAATTCACCCCTCCACTTT. Translated: CASGRILSNSPLHF.

This clonotype was observed a few times. The genes are TRBV7-2 and TRBJ2-1; D is unresolved. The CDR3 has 13 residues. The germline V gene has CDR1 SGHTA and CDR2 FQGNSA. Trimming cost V 1 base and J 7 bases, with 8 bases left between them. CDR3 DNA: TGTGCCAGCAGCTTAGAGACCTTAAATGAGCAGTTCTTC. Its protein product is CASSLETLNEQFF.

This chain uses TRBV19 with TRBJ2-3; the D gene is possibly TRBD2 (5 bases). The CDR3 has 13 amino acids. The germline V gene encodes CDR1 LNHDA and CDR2 SQIVND (reference sequence). Trimming removed 7 bases from V and 4 bases from J, with 12 bases in between. The CDR3 DNA reads TGTGCCAGTATGGAGGTAGGGTCAGATACGCAGTATTTT. Encoded protein: CASMEVGSDTQYF.

This chain links TRBV20-1 with TRBJ2-3, with TRBD2 matching 9 bases. The CDR3 is 13 residues long. CDR1 is DFQATT, CDR2 SNEGSKA, per germline (reference sequence). Trimming removed 5 bases from V and 5 bases from J; junction bases left unmatched: 5. The CDR3 DNA reads as TGCAGTGCTTTAGCGGGGGATGGAGATACGCAGTATTTT. Translating it yields CSALAGDGDTQYF.

This clonotype occurred a few times. The rearrangement joins TRBV7-9 to TRBJ2-7; maybe TRBD1 (7 bases). This CDR3 spans 14 amino acids. Germline V CDR1 and CDR2: SEHNR, FQNEAQ (reference sequence). Trimming stripped 6 bases from V and 0 bases from J, with 12 bases between. The CDR3 DNA reads as TGTGCCAGCAGACCGCAGGGGGGCTCCTACGAGCAGTACTTC. This codes for CASRPQGGSYEQYF.

V is TRBV7-6 and J is TRBJ2-7, with 8 bases lining up with TRBD2. The CDR3 extends over 15 amino acids. Germline V gives CDR1 SGHVS, CDR2 FNYEAQ. The junction had 7 bases not matched to a gene; V was cut back by 3 bases and J by 3 bases. The CDR3 DNA follows: TGTGCCAGCAGCTTTTATAGCGGGGCGGACTACGAGCAGTACTTC. Its translation is CASSFYSGADYEQYF.

The chain links TRBV4-3 to TRBJ1-2; D ambiguous. With 0 bases removed from V and 3 bases from J, the gap between germline ends came to 11 bases. The CDR3 has 15 amino acids. Germline CDR1 reads LGHNA; CDR2 reads YSLEER. CDR3 nucleotides: TGCGCCAGCAGCCAAGATTACGAGATTTACTATGGCTACACCTTC. Amino acid sequence: CASSQDYEIYYGYTF.

This clonotype was seen a few times. This rearrangement joins TRBV5-4 to TRBJ2-1; TRBD2 aligns across 11 bases. This CDR3 has 15 amino acids. V lost 4 bases to trimming and J lost 8 bases; unmatched junction nucleotides: 8. Germline V gene sequence: CDR1 SGHNT, CDR2 YYREEE (reference sequence). CDR3 bases: TGTGCCAGCAGCGCCTTAGCGGGGGGGCTGTATGAGCAGTTCTTC. It specifies CASSALAGGLYEQFF.

CDR3 protein: CASSIMPMNTEAFF. The CDR3 DNA reads as TGTGCCAGTAGTATAATGCCCATGAACACTGAAGCTTTCTTT. The chain links TRBV19 to TRBJ1-1, with D unclear. V was clipped by 2 bases and J by 0 bases, with 7 bases between them. The CDR3 extends over 14 amino acids. Germline CDR1 and CDR2: LNHDA and SQIVND (reference sequence).